Here is one T cell receptor beta chain with its context. The source of the sample is a study of T cells in Graves' hyperthyroidism and ophthalmopathy. V was shortened by 5 bases and J by 5 bases, with 21 bases between the two germline ends. This CDR3 has 16 amino acids. Germline assignment: CDR1 MNHEY and CDR2 SVGAGI. TCR beta CDR3 region amplification was performed from RNA transcripts. Carried out on the TCR CDR3, a first-round RT-PCR used the HTBI primer set. Each CDR3 protein gets one entry after TCRdb re-called the multiplex PCR reads with MiXCR. The data show 25,000 to 30,000 distinct CDR3 sequences, 45% seen once.

This clonotype originated in a woman in her 30s with Graves' hyperthyroidism. Sequenced: blood. The V gene is TRBV6-5, the J gene TRBJ2-5; D is perhaps TRBD2 (6 bases). The CDR3 sequence is CASSSGSGPRGETQYF. For the CDR3, the DNA is TGTGCCAGCAGTAGTGGGTCAGGGCCTCGGGGGGAGACCCAGTACTTC.